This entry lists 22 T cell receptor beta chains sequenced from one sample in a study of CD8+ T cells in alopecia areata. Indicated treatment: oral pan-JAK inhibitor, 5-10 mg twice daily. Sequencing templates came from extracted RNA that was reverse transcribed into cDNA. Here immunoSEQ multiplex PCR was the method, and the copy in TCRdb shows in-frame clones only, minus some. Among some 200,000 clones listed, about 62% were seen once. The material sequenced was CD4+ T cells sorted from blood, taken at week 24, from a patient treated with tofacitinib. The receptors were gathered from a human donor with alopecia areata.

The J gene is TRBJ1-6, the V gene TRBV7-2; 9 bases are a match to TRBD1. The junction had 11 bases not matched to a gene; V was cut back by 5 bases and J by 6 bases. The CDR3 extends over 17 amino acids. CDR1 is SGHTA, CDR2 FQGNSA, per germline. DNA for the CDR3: TGTGCCAGCAGCCCTAGACAGGGGGGAGGCTCTAATTCACCCCTCCACTTT. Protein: CASSPRQGGGSNSPLHF.

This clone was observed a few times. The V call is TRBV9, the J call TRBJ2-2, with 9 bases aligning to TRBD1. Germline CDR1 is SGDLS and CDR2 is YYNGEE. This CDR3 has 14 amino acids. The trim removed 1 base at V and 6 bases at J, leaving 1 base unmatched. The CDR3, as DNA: TGTGCCAGCAGCGTATGGGACAGGGCCGGGGAGCTGTTTTTT. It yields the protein CASSVWDRAGELFF. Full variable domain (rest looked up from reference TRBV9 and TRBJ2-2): DSGVTQTPKHLITATGQRVTLRCSPRSGDLSVYWYQQSLDQGLQFLIQYYNGEERAKGNILERFSAQQFPDLHSELNLSSLELGDSALYFCASSVWDRAGELFFGEGSRLTVL.

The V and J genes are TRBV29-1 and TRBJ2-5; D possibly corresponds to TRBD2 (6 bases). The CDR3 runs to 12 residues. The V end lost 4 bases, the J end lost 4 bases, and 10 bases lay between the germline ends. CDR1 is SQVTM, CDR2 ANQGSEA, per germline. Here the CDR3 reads CSVGPEGETQYF. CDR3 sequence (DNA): TGCAGCGTTGGCCCGGAGGGAGAGACCCAGTACTTC.

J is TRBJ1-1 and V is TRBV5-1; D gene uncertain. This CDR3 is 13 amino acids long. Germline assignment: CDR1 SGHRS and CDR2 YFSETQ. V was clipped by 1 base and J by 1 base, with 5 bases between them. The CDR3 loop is CASSLSTNTEAFF. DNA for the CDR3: TGCGCCAGCAGCTTGTCAACGAACACTGAAGCTTTCTTT.

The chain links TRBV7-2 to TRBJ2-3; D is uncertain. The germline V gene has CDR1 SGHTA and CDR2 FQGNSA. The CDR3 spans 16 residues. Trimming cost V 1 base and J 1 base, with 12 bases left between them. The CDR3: CASSLVGSPRTDTQYF. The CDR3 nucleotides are TGTGCCAGCAGCTTAGTCGGTAGCCCTCGCACAGATACGCAGTATTTT.

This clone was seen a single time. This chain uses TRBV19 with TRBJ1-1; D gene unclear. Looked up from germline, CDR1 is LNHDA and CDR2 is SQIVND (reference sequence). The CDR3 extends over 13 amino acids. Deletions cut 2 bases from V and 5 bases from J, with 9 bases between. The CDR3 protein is CASSIPSWTEAFF. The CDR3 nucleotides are TGTGCCAGTAGTATACCCTCTTGGACTGAAGCTTTCTTT. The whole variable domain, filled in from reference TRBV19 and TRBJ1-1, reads DGGITQSPKYLFRKEGQNVTLSCEQNLNHDAMYWYRQDPGQGLRLIYYSQIVNDFQKGDIAEGYSVSREKKESFPLTVTSAQKNPTAFYLCASSIPSWTEAFFGQGTRLTVV.

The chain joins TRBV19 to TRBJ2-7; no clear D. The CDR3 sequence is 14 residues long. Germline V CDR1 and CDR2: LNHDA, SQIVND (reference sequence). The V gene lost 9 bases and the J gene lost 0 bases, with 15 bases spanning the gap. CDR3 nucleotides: TGTGCCAGCAATGGACGAGGACCCTCCTACGAGCAGTACTTC. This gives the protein CASNGRGPSYEQYF.

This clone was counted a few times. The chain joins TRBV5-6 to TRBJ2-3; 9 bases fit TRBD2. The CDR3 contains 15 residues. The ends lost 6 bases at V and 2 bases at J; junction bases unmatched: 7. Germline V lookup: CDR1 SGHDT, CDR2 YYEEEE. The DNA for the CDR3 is TGTGCCAGCACCGACGCGGGGGGGCTCACAGATACGCAGTATTTT. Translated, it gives CASTDAGGLTDTQYF.

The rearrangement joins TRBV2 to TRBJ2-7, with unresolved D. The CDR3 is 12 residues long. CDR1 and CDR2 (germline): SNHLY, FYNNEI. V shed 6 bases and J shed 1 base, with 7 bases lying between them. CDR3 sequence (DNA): TGTGCCAGCAGGGTTTCGTCCTACGAGCAGTACTTC. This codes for CASRVSSYEQYF.

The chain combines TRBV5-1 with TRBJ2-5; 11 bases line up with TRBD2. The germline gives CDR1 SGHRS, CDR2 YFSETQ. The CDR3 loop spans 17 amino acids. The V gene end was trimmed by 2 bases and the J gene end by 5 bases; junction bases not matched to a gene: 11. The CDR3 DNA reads TGCGCCAGCAGCTTTATCCTAGCGGGAGGTTCCGGGGAGACCCAGTACTTC. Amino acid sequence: CASSFILAGGSGETQYF.

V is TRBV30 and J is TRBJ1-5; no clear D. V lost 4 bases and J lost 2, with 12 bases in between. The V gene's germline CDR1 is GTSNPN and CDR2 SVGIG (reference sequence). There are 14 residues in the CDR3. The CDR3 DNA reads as TGTGCCTGGAAGTCGGGTACTGGCAATCAGCCCCAGCATTTT. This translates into CAWKSGTGNQPQHF.

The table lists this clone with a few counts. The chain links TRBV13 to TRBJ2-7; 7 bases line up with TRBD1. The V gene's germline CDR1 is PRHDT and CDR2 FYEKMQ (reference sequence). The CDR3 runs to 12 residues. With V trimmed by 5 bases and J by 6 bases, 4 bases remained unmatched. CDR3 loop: CASSRGQLEQYF. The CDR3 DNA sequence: TGTGCCAGCAGCCGGGGACAGCTCGAGCAGTACTTC.

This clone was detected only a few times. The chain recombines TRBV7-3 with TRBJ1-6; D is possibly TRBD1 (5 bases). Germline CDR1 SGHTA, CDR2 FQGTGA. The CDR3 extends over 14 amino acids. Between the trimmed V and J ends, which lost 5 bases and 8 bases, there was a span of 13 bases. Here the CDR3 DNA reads TGTGCCAGCAGCCCACACGGGGGGGATTCACCCCTCCACTTT. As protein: CASSPHGGDSPLHF.

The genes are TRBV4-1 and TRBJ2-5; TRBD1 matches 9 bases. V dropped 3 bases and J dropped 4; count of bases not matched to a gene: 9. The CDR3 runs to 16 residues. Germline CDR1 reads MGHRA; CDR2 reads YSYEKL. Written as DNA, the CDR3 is TGCGCCAGCAGCCACACTGACAGGGGGTGGAGAGAGACCCAGTACTTC. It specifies CASSHTDRGWRETQYF.

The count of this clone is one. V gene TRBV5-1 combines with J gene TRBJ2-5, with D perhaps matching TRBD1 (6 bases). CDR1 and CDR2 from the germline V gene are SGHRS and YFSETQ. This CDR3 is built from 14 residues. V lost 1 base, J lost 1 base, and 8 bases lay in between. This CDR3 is CASSLMGAQETQYF. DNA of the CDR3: TGCGCCAGCAGCTTGATGGGGGCCCAAGAGACCCAGTACTTC.

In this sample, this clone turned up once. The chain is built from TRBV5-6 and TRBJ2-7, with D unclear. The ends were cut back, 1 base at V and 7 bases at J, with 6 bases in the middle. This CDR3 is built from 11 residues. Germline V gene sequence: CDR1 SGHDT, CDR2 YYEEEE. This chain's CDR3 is CASSLLREQYF. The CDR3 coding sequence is TGTGCCAGCAGCTTGTTGAGAGAGCAGTACTTC.

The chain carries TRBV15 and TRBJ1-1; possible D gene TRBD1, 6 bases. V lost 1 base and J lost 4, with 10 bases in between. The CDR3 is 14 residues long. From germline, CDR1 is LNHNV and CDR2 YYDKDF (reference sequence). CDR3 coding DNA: TGTGCCACCAGCAGAGTTACAGGGAGCACTGAAGCTTTCTTT. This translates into CATSRVTGSTEAFF.

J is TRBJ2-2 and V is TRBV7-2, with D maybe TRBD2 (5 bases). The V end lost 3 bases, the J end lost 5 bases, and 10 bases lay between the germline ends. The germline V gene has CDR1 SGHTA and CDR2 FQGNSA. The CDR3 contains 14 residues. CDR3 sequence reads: CASSFLRGTGELFF. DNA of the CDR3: TGTGCCAGCAGCTTCCTACGGGGTACCGGGGAGCTGTTTTTT.

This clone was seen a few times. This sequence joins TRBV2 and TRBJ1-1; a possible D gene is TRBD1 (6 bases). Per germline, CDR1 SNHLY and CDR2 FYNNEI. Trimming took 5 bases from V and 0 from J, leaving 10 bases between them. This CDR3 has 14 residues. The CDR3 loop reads CASSRGQLNTEAFF. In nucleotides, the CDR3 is TGTGCCAGCAGTAGAGGACAGCTGAACACTGAAGCTTTCTTT.

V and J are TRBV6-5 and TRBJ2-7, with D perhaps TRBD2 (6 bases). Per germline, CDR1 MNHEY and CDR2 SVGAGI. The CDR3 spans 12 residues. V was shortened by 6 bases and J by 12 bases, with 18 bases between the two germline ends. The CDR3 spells CASSRQGTALYF. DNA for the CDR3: TGTGCCAGCAGCCGCCAAGGGACTGCGCTGTACTTC.

The CDR3 region has the DNA TGCAGCGTGGGAGGGAGGGAGAACACTGAAGCTTTCTTT. Translating it yields CSVGGRENTEAFF. V is TRBV29-1 and J is TRBJ1-1; D is undetermined. V was clipped by 6 bases and J by 1 base, with 12 bases between them. CDR3 length: 13 amino acids. Germline CDR1 SQVTM, CDR2 ANQGSEA.

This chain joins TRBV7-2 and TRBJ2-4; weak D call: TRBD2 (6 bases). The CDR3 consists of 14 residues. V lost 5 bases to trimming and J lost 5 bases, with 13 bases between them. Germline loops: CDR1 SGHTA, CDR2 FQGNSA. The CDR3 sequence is CASSPGGWQNIQYF. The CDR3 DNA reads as TGTGCCAGCAGCCCCGGAGGGTGGCAAAACATTCAGTACTTC.